A single sample is the source of the 30 T cell receptor beta chains below, sequenced in a study of cytomegalovirus exposure and HLA in healthy donors (TCRdb year 2017). Libraries were made using the immunoSEQ multiplex PCR assay. For the multiplex PCR, a mixture combining 60 forward primers for TCR Vbeta segments and 13 reverse primers for TCR Jbeta segments was used. In TCRdb, the immuneACCESS table is reduced to in-frame sequences with V and J assigned. These tables do not hold every clone; where another copy was compared, an unresolved V gene accounts for under half, and the others remain unexplained. The sample table records around 100,000 clones; roughly 76% of these occur just once. The ten largest clones take up around 3.5% of the sample. The source material was PBMCs. The receptors shown here come from a man between 40 and 49 years old in good health and CMV-seronegative.

The rearrangement links TRBV5-1 to TRBJ2-2, with D hard to call. Trimming left V 0 bases short and J 6 bases short, with 9 bases between. The germline V gene has CDR1 SGHRS and CDR2 YFSETQ. The CDR3 totals 14 residues. CDR3 residues: CASSLGSGPGELFF. The CDR3 DNA sequence: TGCGCCAGCAGCTTGGGAAGTGGGCCCGGGGAGCTGTTTTTT.

This chain uses TRBV11-2 with TRBJ2-2; 9 nucleotides line up with TRBD2. The CDR3 totals 18 residues. Germline CDR1 and CDR2: SGHAT and FQNNGV. With 5 bases clipped from V and 3 bases from J, the junction kept 13 bases outside the gene matches. For the CDR3, the DNA is TGTGCCAGCAGCCCCAGTGTAGCGGGGGCCCGACACACCGGGGAGCTGTTTTTT. Its translation is CASSPSVAGARHTGELFF.

This clone has a handful of counts. The V call is TRBV5-3, the J call TRBJ2-6, with a weak D call TRBD1 (6 bases). TRBV5-3 is given ORF status, its function remaining uncertain. This CDR3 is built from 17 residues. Between the trimmed V and J ends, which lost 4 bases and 0 bases, there was a span of 14 bases. Here the CDR3 reads CARSPGHRHSGANVLTF. DNA for the CDR3: TGTGCCAGAAGCCCGGGACACCGACACTCTGGGGCCAACGTCCTGACTTTC.

The chain uses TRBV10-3 and TRBJ2-5, with 11 positions matching TRBD2. Germline V gene lookup returns CDR1 ENHRY and CDR2 SYGVKD. There are 13 residues in the CDR3. The V and J ends lost 7 bases and 4 bases, in that order; junction bases with no gene match: 2. The CDR3 DNA sequence: TGTGCCATCAATAGCGGGGGGGGAGAGACCCAGTACTTC. Protein sequence: CAINSGGGETQYF.

The chain has TRBV5-1 and TRBJ1-3; unclear D gene. V gave up 3 bases and J gave up 1 base, with 17 bases separating them. CDR3 length: 17 residues. The germline V gene has CDR1 SGHRS and CDR2 YFSETQ. CDR3 protein: CASSSRAGSASGNTIYF. In nucleotides, the CDR3 is TGCGCCAGCAGCTCCCGGGCGGGGTCAGCTTCTGGAAACACCATATATTTT.

The J gene is TRBJ1-1, the V gene TRBV4-1; maybe TRBD1 (5 bases). From germline, CDR1 is MGHRA and CDR2 YSYEKL. The ends were cut back, 1 base at V and 6 bases at J, with 15 bases in the middle. The CDR3 sequence is 15 residues long. CDR3 coding DNA: TGCGCCAGCAGCCAAGTCCCGAGAAGGGGTGCTGAAGCTTTCTTT. It codes for CASSQVPRRGAEAFF.

The chain recombines TRBV9 with TRBJ2-1, with 9 bases identical to TRBD1. CDR3 size: 13 residues. V dropped 2 bases and J dropped 9; count of bases not matched to a gene: 3. Germline CDR1 reads SGDLS; CDR2 reads YYNGEE. The CDR3 sequence: CASSVTGGSEQFF. CDR3 DNA: TGTGCCAGCAGCGTCACAGGGGGCAGTGAGCAGTTCTTC.

This rearrangement joins TRBV4-2 to TRBJ1-5; 8 bases are a match to TRBD1. CDR3 length equals 13 residues. Germline CDR1 and CDR2: LGHNA and YNFKEQ. V trimming: 4 bases; J trimming: 4 bases; junction bases outside the gene matches: 0. The CDR3 DNA reads TGTGCCAGCAGCCGGGACAGGAATCAGCCCCAGCATTTT. Its protein product is CASSRDRNQPQHF.

The J gene is TRBJ1-1, the V gene TRBV4-1; TRBD1 is a possible D gene (5 bases). V was cut by 0 bases and J by 10 bases, with 21 bases left in between. CDR3 size: 16 residues. The germline V gene encodes CDR1 MGHRA and CDR2 YSYEKL. CDR3 protein: CASSQDPRASPRRAFF. The CDR3 DNA is TGCGCCAGCAGCCAAGATCCCAGGGCCTCCCCCCGGCGAGCTTTCTTT.

The genes are TRBV29-1 and TRBJ2-5; 10 nucleotides align to TRBD1. The V and J ends lost 0 bases and 5 bases, in that order; junction bases with no gene match: 9. Germline values: CDR1 SQVTM, CDR2 ANQGSEA. The CDR3 loop spans 16 amino acids. The CDR3 is CSVEDHWDRGAETQYF. The CDR3 DNA reads as TGCAGCGTTGAAGATCATTGGGACAGGGGAGCTGAGACCCAGTACTTC.

This chain joins TRBV2 and TRBJ2-2, with 9 bases identical to TRBD2. The CDR3 has 16 residues. Unmatched junction bases numbered 6, after V lost 1 base and J lost 6 bases. Germline loops: CDR1 SNHLY, CDR2 FYNNEI. The CDR3 is CASSEVVAGESGELFF. CDR3 coding DNA: TGTGCCAGCAGTGAAGTGGTAGCGGGGGAATCCGGGGAGCTGTTTTTT.

This clone was seen more than once but under ten times. The J gene is TRBJ2-2, the V gene TRBV27, with 7 bases matching TRBD2. CDR1 is MNHEY, CDR2 SMNVEV, per germline (reference sequence). This CDR3 contains 15 residues. After removal of 8 bases from V and 4 bases from J, the junction contained 10 bases not matched to a gene. The CDR3 sequence is CASALTVAGTGELFF. CDR3 DNA: TGTGCCAGCGCCCTTACGGTAGCGGGCACCGGGGAGCTGTTTTTT.

The chain couples TRBV5-1 to TRBJ2-5, with 7 bases that match TRBD2. V trimming: 4 bases; J trimming: 5 bases; junction bases outside the gene matches: 11. The germline gives CDR1 SGHRS, CDR2 YFSETQ. CDR3 length: 15 residues. The CDR3 sequence is CASSAEGTIPETQYF. In nucleotides, the CDR3 is TGCGCCAGCAGCGCGGAGGGGACTATTCCGGAGACCCAGTACTTC.

This clone was observed a few times. The gene calls are TRBV7-9 and TRBJ2-7, with D possibly being TRBD1 (6 bases). CDR3 length: 12 residues. V was trimmed by 2 bases and J by 6 bases, leaving 8 bases between them. Germline V gene data show CDR1 as SEHNR and CDR2 as FQNEAQ (reference sequence). CDR3 DNA: TGTGCCAGCAGCTTATTACAGGGCGAGCAGTACTTC. Translation gives CASSLLQGEQYF.

This chain connects TRBV5-1 to TRBJ1-5; weak D call: TRBD1 (6 bases). The CDR3 contains 14 residues. The germline V and J ends were trimmed by 0 bases and 6 bases, with 10 bases remaining between them. Germline V lookup: CDR1 SGHRS, CDR2 YFSETQ. DNA for the CDR3: TGCGCCAGCAGCTTGGTACAGGGTCTTCAGCCCCAGCATTTT. Translation gives CASSLVQGLQPQHF.

The V and J genes are TRBV7-8 and TRBJ2-1; no reliable D call. From germline, CDR1 is SGHVS and CDR2 FQNEAQ. Trimming removed 3 bases at V and 12 bases at J, with 27 bases between. The CDR3 runs 17 residues. The CDR3 reads CASSLMSLPETSVGQFF. The CDR3 DNA reads as TGTGCCAGCAGCTTGATGTCCCTCCCGGAGACTTCCGTCGGGCAGTTCTTC. The full variable domain, completed using reference TRBV7-8 and TRBJ2-1, is GAGVSQSPRYKVAKRGQDVALRCDPISGHVSLFWYQQALGQGPEFLTYFQNEAQLDKSGLPSDRFFAERPEGSVSTLKIQRTQQEDSAVYLCASSLMSLPETSVGQFFGPGTRLTVL.

This chain uses TRBV7-6 with TRBJ2-5, with D possibly TRBD2 on 7 matching bases. The CDR3 has 14 residues. V lost 0 bases and J 5 bases, leaving 10 bases between the germline ends. Germline V CDR1 and CDR2: SGHVS, FNYEAQ. Written as DNA, the CDR3 is TGTGCCAGCAGCTTAGCGGGGGGGCCGGAGACCCAGTACTTC. The encoded protein is CASSLAGGPETQYF.

This clone was recorded a few times. The chain recombines TRBV28 with TRBJ2-7; 8 bases line up with TRBD1. The V and J ends lost 6 bases and 0 bases, in that order; junction bases with no gene match: 4. The CDR3 has 14 residues. Germline V gene data show CDR1 as MDHEN and CDR2 as SYDVKM. The CDR3 protein is CASRPGQVSYEQYF. The CDR3 nucleotides are TGTGCCAGCAGGCCGGGACAGGTCTCCTACGAGCAGTACTTC.

The V and J genes are TRBV23-1 and TRBJ1-6; no clear D gene. TRBV23-1 is an ORF for which the function is uncertain. The CDR3 is made up of 16 amino acids. With 0 bases removed from V and 5 bases from J, the gap between germline ends came to 11 bases. This chain's CDR3 is CASSQSARRDNSPLHF. The CDR3 coding sequence is TGCGCCAGCAGTCAATCTGCCCGTAGAGATAATTCACCCCTCCACTTT.

The rearrangement joins TRBV6-1 to TRBJ1-1; no firm D call. V was trimmed by 2 bases and J by 2 bases, leaving 9 bases between them. Germline CDR1 is MNHNS and CDR2 is SASEGT. The CDR3 extends over 14 amino acids. In nucleotides, the CDR3 is TGTGCCAGCAGTGAATATCGGGGTAACACTGAAGCTTTCTTT. This encodes CASSEYRGNTEAFF.

At least ten counts were recorded for this clone. This chain joins TRBV9 and TRBJ2-1; D perhaps matches TRBD2 (5 bases). Looked up from germline, CDR1 is SGDLS and CDR2 is YYNGEE. V lost 2 bases to trimming and J lost 10 bases, with 19 bases between them. The CDR3 contains 15 residues. CDR3 DNA sequence: TGTGCCAGCAGCGTCGACCCCCGAACCTTAGCGGAGCAGTTCTTC. Residues: CASSVDPRTLAEQFF.

V gene TRBV30 combines with J gene TRBJ2-3; no clear D gene. Deletions cut 0 bases from V and 2 bases from J, with 18 bases between. CDR3 length: 17 amino acids. Germline lookup yields CDR1 GTSNPN and CDR2 SVGIG (reference sequence). The CDR3, as DNA: TGTGCCTGGAGTGTCTGGTTAGGCCCGAGGCTCACAGATACGCAGTATTTT. It is translated as CAWSVWLGPRLTDTQYF.

The V and J genes are TRBV5-8 and TRBJ2-3, with TRBD2 as a possible D gene (7 bases). This CDR3 comprises 15 residues. Between the trimmed V and J ends, which lost 6 bases and 1 base, there was a span of 15 bases. The germline gives CDR1 SGHTS, CDR2 YDEGEE. CDR3 in DNA: TGTGCCAGCACCCTGGGCGGGGGCGGCACAGATACGCAGTATTTT. As protein: CASTLGGGGTDTQYF.

The chain joins TRBV30 to TRBJ1-1, with 7 positions matching TRBD1. This CDR3 is built from 14 residues. V lost 3 bases, J lost 5 bases, and 9 bases stayed unmatched. Germline CDR1 is GTSNPN and CDR2 is SVGIG (reference sequence). CDR3 residues: CAWRRQGLWTEAFF. The CDR3, as DNA: TGTGCCTGGAGGCGACAGGGTCTGTGGACTGAAGCTTTCTTT.

The chain links TRBV28 to TRBJ1-5; D is possibly TRBD1 (6 bases). CDR3 length: 15 amino acids. CDR1 MDHEN and CDR2 SYDVKM come from the germline V gene. V was clipped by 0 bases and J by 3 bases, with 9 bases between them. CDR3 nucleotide sequence: TGTGCCAGCAGTTTATGGGCGGGGGCCAATCAGCCCCAGCATTTT. Its translation is CASSLWAGANQPQHF.

The chain has TRBV2 and TRBJ2-2; 9 positions agree with TRBD1. V was clipped by 1 base and J by 5 bases; unmatched bases: 2. CDR1 is SNHLY, CDR2 FYNNEI, per germline. The CDR3 contains 15 residues. The CDR3 nucleotides read TGTGCCAGCAGTGAAGTCGGGACAGGGACCGGGGAGCTGTTTTTT. Amino acids: CASSEVGTGTGELFF.

The V call is TRBV5-3, the J call TRBJ1-5; weak D call: TRBD1 (5 bases). TRBV5-3 is an ORF; its function is uncertain. This CDR3 has 16 amino acids. V lost 0 bases to trimming and J lost 7 bases, with 17 bases between them. The chain's CDR3 is CARSLVRETAQQPQHF. The DNA for the CDR3 is TGTGCCAGAAGCTTGGTCCGGGAGACAGCGCAACAGCCCCAGCATTTT.

This clone was recorded many times. This chain links TRBV5-1 with TRBJ1-5; D is possibly TRBD1 (5 bases). CDR3 length equals 14 residues. Germline-derived CDR1 and CDR2 are SGHRS and YFSETQ. V lost 5 bases, J lost 0 bases, and 9 bases lay in between. CDR3 amino acids: CASSPDSSNQPQHF. In DNA form, the CDR3 reads TGCGCCAGCAGTCCAGACAGTAGCAATCAGCCCCAGCATTTT.

The chain is built from TRBV5-5 and TRBJ1-2; D is unresolved. The CDR3 runs 15 residues. Germline V CDR1 and CDR2: SGHKS, YYEKEE (reference sequence). The germline V and J ends were trimmed by 0 bases and 4 bases, with 13 bases remaining between them. The CDR3 region has the DNA TGTGCCAGCAGCTTGGCCGTAGGAGGATCCTATGGCTACACCTTC. Translating it yields CASSLAVGGSYGYTF.

This rearrangement joins TRBV2 to TRBJ2-7, with 7 bases identical to TRBD1. Germline trimming cut 2 bases from V and 3 bases from J; bases unmatched to any gene: 4. The CDR3 is 14 residues long. The germline gives CDR1 SNHLY, CDR2 FYNNEI. The CDR3 DNA reads as TGTGCCAGCAGTGAAATGCGACAGGGCTACGAGCAGTACTTC. Residues: CASSEMRQGYEQYF.